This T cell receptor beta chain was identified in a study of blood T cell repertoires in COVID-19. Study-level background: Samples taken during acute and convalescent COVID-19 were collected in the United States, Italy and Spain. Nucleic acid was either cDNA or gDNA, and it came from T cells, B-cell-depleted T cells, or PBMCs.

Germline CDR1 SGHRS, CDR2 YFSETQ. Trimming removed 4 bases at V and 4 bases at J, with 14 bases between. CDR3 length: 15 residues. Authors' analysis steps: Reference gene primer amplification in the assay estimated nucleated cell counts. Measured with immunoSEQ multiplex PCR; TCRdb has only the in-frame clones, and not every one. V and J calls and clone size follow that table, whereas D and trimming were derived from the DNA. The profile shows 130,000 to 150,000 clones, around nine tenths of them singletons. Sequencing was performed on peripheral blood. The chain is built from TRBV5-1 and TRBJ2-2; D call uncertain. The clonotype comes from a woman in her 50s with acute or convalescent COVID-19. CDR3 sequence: CASSATGAPTGELFF. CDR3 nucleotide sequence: TGCGCCAGCAGCGCTACCGGAGCACCCACCGGGGAGCTGTTTTTT.